The subject of this entry is one TCR beta chain. Its antigen target is currently unknown. Per-nucleotide qualities are absent, and no much larger clonotype sits a single base away. The method was the immunoSEQ multiplex PCR assay. For the multiplex PCR, a mixture combining 60 forward primers for TCR Vbeta segments and 13 reverse primers for TCR Jbeta segments was used. The CDR3 region of rearranged TCR beta genes was amplified from genomic DNA by a multiplex PCR assay. The amplified TCR beta libraries were sequenced on the Illumina HiSeq System as 87-base-pair reads. As for the original processing: A later analysis tallied around 80 million unique TCR beta chains across the 640 or so repertoires, and some 12 million of those chains were shared by two or more donors. Raw reads were error-corrected and collapsed into unique sequences by a nearest-neighbor algorithm in which closely related sequences were merged to remove PCR and sequencing errors. To assign V, D and J gene segments, CDR3 sequences were aligned to IMGT reference sequences. For a sequence to be retained, a match of at least six nucleotides to both a V gene segment and a J gene segment was required. A rearrangement was called productive if the CDR3 had no stop codons and remained in frame with V and J, and every other rearrangement was called non-productive. Following IMGT convention, CDR3 was defined as the stretch from the second conserved V-encoded cysteine to the conserved J-encoded phenylalanine. Sequences without an unambiguous match to a single V gene segment were excluded from the earlier analysis of approximately 560 of the donors. An earlier analysis of several hundred of the donors called V segments functional above 56.7% productive rearrangements and segregating when the between-donor standard deviation exceeded 5%. To diagnose cytomegalovirus status from the catalog of TCR beta chain sequences, a statistical classification framework was built. In a later analysis, V and J genes were assigned by comparing TCR nucleotide sequences against IMGT/GENE-DB human TR gene sequences. A later analysis assigned CDR3 sequences and most-parsimonious VDJ recombination scenarios with the TCRdist pipeline. A later analysis defined each TCR beta chain by its CDR3 amino acid sequence plus V-gene family, and excluded reads lacking a unique V-gene family. As a way to deal with suspected cross-contamination and a sequencing artifact, a later analysis dropped nearly 600 nucleotide sequences that were highly shared and had low generation probability. For each public chain, a later analysis derived a clonal expansion index from normalized ranks of inferred template counts within each repertoire. In a later analysis, generation probabilities were computed with a VDJ recombination model fitted to out-of-frame rearrangements, and the resulting probabilities were checked against IGoR. In a later analysis, TCR-TCR, TCR-HLA and TCR-CMV co-occurrence was scored with hypergeometric tests, and a repertoire-size bias correction was applied to TCR pairs. To estimate false discovery rates, a later analysis permuted the HLA or CMV assignments 20 times. In a later analysis, co-occurring TCRs were grouped using DBSCAN, with TCRdist sequence similarity added in when clustering inside HLA-allele-positive subsets. Repertoires with fewer than 30,000 or more than 120,000 public chains were left out of co-occurrence clustering, as were a few repertoires with anomalous nucleotide sharing. In TCRdb, the immuneACCESS table is reduced to in-frame sequences with V and J assigned. These tables do not hold every clone; where another copy was compared, an unresolved V gene accounts for under half, and the others remain unexplained. V and J calls plus clone size are reproduced from that table; the DNA served to infer D and trimming. The sample data list about 83,000 clones, and about four fifths of these were observed just once. The biggest ten clones account for about 2% of the sample.

This specimen belongs to a study of cytomegalovirus exposure and HLA in healthy donors (dated 2017 in TCRdb). For the study in its entirety: An earlier analysis of roughly 500 of the donors reported approximately 290 Gb of sequence data and 117 million unique TCR beta sequences from about 179 million T cells. An early release that covered some 640 HLA-typed donors contained about 300 gigabases of sequencing data and around 80 million unique TCR sequences. Of the roughly 430 genotyped donors, roughly 85% fell in the genetic ancestry cluster associated with self-reported Caucasian donors. The study aimed to test whether signatures of past pathogen exposure could be identified by cataloging public T cell receptors. The T cell repertoires of several hundred subjects were profiled by immunosequencing and related to cytomegalovirus serostatus. A separate validation cohort of 100 to 150 different subjects was used in addition to the 666-subject first cohort. The study combined high-throughput TCR immunosequencing, statistical association of individual TCRs with disease status, and machine learning to predict cytomegalovirus infection status. In a later analysis, previously published TCR beta repertoires from more than 500 donors were re-analyzed and high-resolution HLA genotyping was added so that TCR occurrence patterns could be studied. The later analysis used no new phenotypic data to find candidate immune exposures, relying instead on TCR beta sequences and their occurrence across donors. An earlier analysis of roughly 600 of the donors used high-throughput TCR beta sequencing to judge whether each TCR beta V gene segment behaved as functional or pseudogenic. Donor age, sex, ethnicity and CMV serostatus were compiled together with the repertoire data. A later genetic analysis took genome-wide SNP genotypes for about three fifths of the 666 donors and used that subset as a discovery cohort. Every repertoire in the discovery cohort had been generated on one and the same sequencing platform. HLA typing covered class I and class II loci at four-digit resolution. The number of donors typed differed by locus, with roughly 629-640 for A, B, C, DRB1 and DQB1, roughly 520 for DQA1, some 570 for DPA1, and 472 for DPB1. Five DR-DQ haplotypes were handled as single units for association and clustering, since linkage in the cohort was strong. Among 300 to 500 genotyped donors of the cohort, an average of approximately 240,000 unique TCR beta nucleotide sequences was sequenced per donor, of which about 18% were non-productive. Beyond this particular receptor, the publication reports: Only TCR beta chains were sequenced in this cohort, and the absence of alpha or paired-chain data limited detectable features. The earlier analysis of 587 of the donors excluded approximately 15 rarely observed V segments, including chromosome 9 orphons, because counts were too low. In vitro tests confirmed that a few of the cytomegalovirus-associated TCR beta chains recognize cytomegalovirus antigens. HLA typing was unavailable for some donors at each locus, so association tests used only the typed subset. Compared with equally common non-associated chains, HLA-associated TCR beta chains in a later analysis were more clonally expanded and had lower generation probabilities. An association between a missense DCLRE1C variant and V-gene and J-gene trimming of TCR beta chains was found in a later genetic analysis and replicated in an independent cohort. Some IMGT-functional V segments, including TRBV6-2 and TRBV6-3, could not be distinguished by the 87-base-pair reads and were therefore excluded. The presence/absence analyses assumed that sequencing depth was roughly uniform across donors, and that assumption may not be true. According to a later analysis, parvovirus B19, influenza, CMV and Epstein-Barr virus appeared linked to several top co-occurrence clusters. According to a later analysis, most CMV-associated TCR beta chains appeared to be HLA-restricted, and the HLA associations seemed to be driven largely by CMV exposure. Compared with the approximately 670-donor mean, donors in an Asian-associated ancestry cluster had fewer N-insertions in productive TCRs, according to a later genetic analysis. In a later analysis, over 15,000 TCR beta sequences were associated with specific HLA alleles at a false discovery rate of 0.05. A later analysis found that TCR association rates varied across HLA loci, with DRB1 alleles showing the most associated TCRs and HLA-C alleles the fewest. A further reported finding was that TCR beta sequences accurately predicted the HLA-A and HLA-B alleles for most subjects in the first cohort. A group of highly shared sequence variants was considered likely to be a technical artifact of the sequencing pipeline. Assigning TCR associations to individual alleles was difficult when HLA alleles, especially DR and DQ, strongly co-occurred. According to the authors, the approach could potentially be generalized to other disease states and immunological phenotypes. Most TCR sequences were seen in very few donors, while some public TCRs were found in many individuals. In an earlier analysis of some 500 of the donors, most TCR beta V segments appeared in productive rearrangements about 87% or about 30% of the time, broadly matching IMGT annotations. A total of 150 or so TCR beta chains were listed by the study as associated with cytomegalovirus. In both the original and validation cohorts, the classifier was reported to diagnose cytomegalovirus status with high specificity and sensitivity. Correlated functional status among segregating V segments might be attributable to linkage disequilibrium, but an unknown experimental factor could not be ruled out. For the cohort, immune exposure information was limited to CMV serostatus.

The cohort comprised some 700 healthy bone marrow donors. All cohort members were sampled while nominally healthy, although unrecorded immune exposures were likely present. The donor was CMV seronegative and was included in the group of 352 seronegative cohort members. Each donor provided a peripheral blood sample, and peripheral blood mononuclear cells were used for TCR beta sequencing. The Qiagen DNeasy Blood Extraction Kit was used to extract genomic DNA from the blood cell samples. Trimming at the junction amounts to 2 bases on V and 1 base on J, and the germline ends lie 3 bases apart. The CDR3 runs 12 residues from the cysteine to the phenylalanine. The entry retains the CDR3 DNA only, 36 bases that are in frame from base 1. CDR1 and CDR2 are read off the germline V gene as MDHEN and SYDVKM.

The sequence was obtained from a woman in her twenties or thirties in good health and CMV-seronegative. The chain is encoded by TRBV28 joined to TRBJ2-7; the D segment cannot be called with confidence. The source material was PBMCs. The sequenced DNA is TGTGCCAGCAGTTTACCGTCCTACGAGCAGTACTTC. Its product reads: CASSLPSYEQYF.